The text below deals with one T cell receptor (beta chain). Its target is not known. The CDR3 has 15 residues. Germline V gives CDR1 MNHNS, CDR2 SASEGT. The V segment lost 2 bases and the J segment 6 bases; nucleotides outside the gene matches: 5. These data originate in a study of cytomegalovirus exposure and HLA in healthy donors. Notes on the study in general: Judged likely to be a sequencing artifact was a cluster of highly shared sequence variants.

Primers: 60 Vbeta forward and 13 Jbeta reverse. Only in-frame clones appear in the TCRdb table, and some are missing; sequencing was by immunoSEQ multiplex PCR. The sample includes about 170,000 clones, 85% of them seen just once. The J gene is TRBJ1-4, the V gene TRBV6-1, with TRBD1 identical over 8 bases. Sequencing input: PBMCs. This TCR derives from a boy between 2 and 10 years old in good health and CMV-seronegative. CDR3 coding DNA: TGTGCCAGCAGTGAACAGGGGGCAGGGCATGAAAAACTGTTTTTT. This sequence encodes CASSEQGAGHEKLFF.